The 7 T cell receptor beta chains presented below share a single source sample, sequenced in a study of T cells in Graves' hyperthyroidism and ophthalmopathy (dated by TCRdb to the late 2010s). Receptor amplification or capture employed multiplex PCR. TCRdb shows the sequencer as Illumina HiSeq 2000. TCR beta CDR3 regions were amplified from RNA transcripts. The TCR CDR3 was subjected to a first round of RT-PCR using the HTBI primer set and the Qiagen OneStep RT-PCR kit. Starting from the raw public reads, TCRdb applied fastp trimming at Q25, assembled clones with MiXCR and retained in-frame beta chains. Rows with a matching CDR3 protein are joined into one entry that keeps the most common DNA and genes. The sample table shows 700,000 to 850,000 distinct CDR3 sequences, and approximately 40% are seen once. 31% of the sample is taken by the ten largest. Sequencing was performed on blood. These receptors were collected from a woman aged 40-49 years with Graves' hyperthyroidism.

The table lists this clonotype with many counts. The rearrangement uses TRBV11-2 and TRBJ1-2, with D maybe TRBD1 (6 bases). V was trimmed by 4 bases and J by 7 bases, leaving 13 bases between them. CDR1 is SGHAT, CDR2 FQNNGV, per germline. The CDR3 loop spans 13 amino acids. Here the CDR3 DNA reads TGTGCCAGCAGCTCCAACCTCAGGGGTGGCTACACCTTC. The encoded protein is CASSSNLRGGYTF.

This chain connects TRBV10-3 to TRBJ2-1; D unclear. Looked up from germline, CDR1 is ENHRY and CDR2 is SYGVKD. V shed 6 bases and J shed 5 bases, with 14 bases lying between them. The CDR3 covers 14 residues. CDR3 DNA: TGTGCCATCAGCGGGCAGGATACTCACAATGAGCAGTTCTTC. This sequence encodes CAISGQDTHNEQFF.

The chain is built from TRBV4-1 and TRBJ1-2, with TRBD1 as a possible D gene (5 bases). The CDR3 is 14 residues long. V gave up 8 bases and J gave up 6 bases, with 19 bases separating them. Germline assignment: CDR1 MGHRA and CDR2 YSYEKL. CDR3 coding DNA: TGCGCCAGCGCCGGAACGGGGGTATGGGATGGCTACACCTTC. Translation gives CASAGTGVWDGYTF.

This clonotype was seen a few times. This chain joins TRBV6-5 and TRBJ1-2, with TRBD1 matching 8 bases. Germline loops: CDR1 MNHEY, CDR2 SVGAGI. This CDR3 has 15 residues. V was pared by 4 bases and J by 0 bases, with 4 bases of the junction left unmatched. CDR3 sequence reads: CASSFMTGANYGYTF. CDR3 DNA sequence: TGTGCCAGCAGTTTTATGACAGGGGCTAACTATGGCTACACCTTC.

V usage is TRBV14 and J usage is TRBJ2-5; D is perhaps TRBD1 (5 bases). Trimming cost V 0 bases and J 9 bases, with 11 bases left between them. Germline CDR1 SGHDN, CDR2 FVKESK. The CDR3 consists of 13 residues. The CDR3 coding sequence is TGTGCCAGCAGCCAAGAAGGGGATCAGCCCCAGTACTTC. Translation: CASSQEGDQPQYF.

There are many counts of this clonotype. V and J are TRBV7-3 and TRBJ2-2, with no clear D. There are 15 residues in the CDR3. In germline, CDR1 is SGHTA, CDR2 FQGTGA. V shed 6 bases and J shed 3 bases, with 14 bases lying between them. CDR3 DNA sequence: TGTGCCAGCAGTCTAACGGCCCTTCACACCGGGGAGCTGTTTTTT. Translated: CASSLTALHTGELFF.

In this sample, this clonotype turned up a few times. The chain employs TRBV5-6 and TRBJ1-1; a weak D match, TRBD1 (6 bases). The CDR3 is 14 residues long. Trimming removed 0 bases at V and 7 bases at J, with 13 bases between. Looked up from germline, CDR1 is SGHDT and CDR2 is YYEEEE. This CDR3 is CASSLVQGGGEAFF. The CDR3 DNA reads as TGTGCCAGCAGCTTGGTACAGGGAGGCGGTGAAGCTTTCTTT. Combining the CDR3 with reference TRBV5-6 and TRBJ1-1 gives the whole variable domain DAGVTQSPTHLIKTRGQQVTLRCSPKSGHDTVSWYQQALGQGPQFIFQYYEEEERQRGNFPDRFSGHQFPNYSSELNVNALLLGDSALYLCASSLVQGGGEAFFGQGTRLTVV.